These 18 T cell receptor beta chains were all obtained from the same sample, sequenced in a study of PD-L1 blockade in urothelial cancer. Some clones are missing from TCRdb's copy, which holds only in-frame ones; the method was immunoSEQ multiplex PCR. The table shows 100,000 to 150,000 clones, with 86% occurring only once. Stated time point: peripheral blood 6 weeks after treatment start. The sequences come from PBMCs, collected around atezolizumab (anti-PD-L1) treatment. Source of these receptors: a man aged 50-59 years with urothelial cancer.

The J gene is TRBJ2-3, the V gene TRBV10-3; weak D call: TRBD2 (6 bases). Germline V gives CDR1 ENHRY, CDR2 SYGVKD. The CDR3 sequence is 13 residues long. The ends were cut back, 11 bases at V and 6 bases at J, with 18 bases in the middle. CDR3 DNA sequence: TGTGCCGCCGGCGGGGAGAGGGATGATACGCAGTATTTT. Protein: CAAGGERDDTQYF.

The chain combines TRBV27 with TRBJ2-7; D is perhaps TRBD1 (5 bases). The CDR3 has 12 amino acids. The V gene lost 10 bases and the J gene lost 7 bases, with 17 bases spanning the gap. Germline CDR1 MNHEY, CDR2 SMNVEV (reference sequence). The CDR3, as DNA: TGTGCCATTCCTCCAGTTAAGGGGGAGCAGTACTTC. Translating it yields CAIPPVKGEQYF.

The chain combines TRBV6-5 with TRBJ1-6; D is unclear. Trimming removed 3 bases from V and 7 bases from J, with 13 bases in between. Germline CDR1 MNHEY, CDR2 SVGAGI. The CDR3 is 15 residues long. The CDR3 nucleotides are TGTGCCAGCAGTTATTCCCGGGGTTGGAATTCACCCCTCCACTTT. It encodes CASSYSRGWNSPLHF.

The chain is built from TRBV15 and TRBJ1-4, with unresolved D. Germline CDR1 and CDR2: LNHNV and YYDKDF (reference sequence). Trimming removed 0 bases from V and 0 bases from J, with 11 bases in between. The CDR3 consists of 17 residues. CDR3 sequence (DNA): TGTGCCACCAGCAGAGAGCTCCAGCGAGCAACTAATGAAAAACTGTTTTTT. Translation: CATSRELQRATNEKLFF.

The chain carries TRBV5-1 and TRBJ2-1; TRBD2 matches at 8 bases. Trimming at V came to 2 bases and at J to 4 bases, leaving 5 bases not matched to a gene. Germline V gives CDR1 SGHRS, CDR2 YFSETQ. The CDR3 consists of 15 residues. The CDR3 region has the DNA TGCGCCAGCAGCTTTGGGGCTAGCGGGTACAATGAGCAGTTCTTC. Protein sequence: CASSFGASGYNEQFF.

The chain couples TRBV7-9 to TRBJ2-1; TRBD2 aligns across 7 bases. The V and J ends lost 6 bases and 6 bases, in that order; junction bases with no gene match: 11. The CDR3 length is 15 residues. Germline CDR1 and CDR2: SEHNR and FQNEAQ (reference sequence). CDR3 in DNA: TGTGCCAGCAGACCTTCGGGGAGGGAGAGCAATGAGCAGTTCTTC. Its protein product is CASRPSGRESNEQFF.

The rearrangement uses TRBV30 and TRBJ2-1; 9 bases are a match to TRBD2. Unmatched junction bases numbered 5, after V lost 3 bases and J lost 2 bases. This CDR3 has 15 residues. The germline V gene has CDR1 GTSNPN and CDR2 SVGIG (reference sequence). CDR3 in amino acids: CAWRGAGGPYNEQFF. The CDR3 DNA is TGTGCCTGGAGGGGGGCGGGAGGGCCCTACAATGAGCAGTTCTTC.

This clone was counted a single time. This chain joins TRBV13 and TRBJ2-7; 11 nucleotides match TRBD1. The CDR3 loop spans 14 amino acids. CDR1 and CDR2 from the germline V gene are PRHDT and FYEKMQ (reference sequence). Losses at the gene ends were 4 bases for V and 3 bases for J; bases not matched to a gene: 2. The CDR3, as DNA: TGTGCCAGCAGCTCTGGGACAGGGGGCTACGAGCAGTACTTC. Residues: CASSSGTGGYEQYF.

The V gene is TRBV19, the J gene TRBJ2-2; 15 positions agree with TRBD2. There are 17 residues in the CDR3. Trimming cost V 3 bases and J 1 base; bases outside gene matches: 0. Looked up from germline, CDR1 is LNHDA and CDR2 is SQIVND (reference sequence). The CDR3 loop reads CASSMGLAGGNTGELFF. The CDR3, as DNA: TGTGCCAGTAGTATGGGACTAGCGGGAGGGAACACCGGGGAGCTGTTTTTT.

The CDR3 here is CASSPLAYLAKNIQYF. Here the CDR3 DNA reads TGTGCCAGCAGTCCTTTAGCGTATCTAGCCAAAAACATTCAGTACTTC. V gene TRBV28 combines with J gene TRBJ2-4, with D maybe TRBD2 (5 bases). Germline V CDR1 and CDR2: MDHEN, SYDVKM. The CDR3 totals 16 residues. The V end was cut by 5 bases, the J end by 0 bases, with 14 bases between.

The chain joins TRBV27 to TRBJ1-6; 9 bases are shared with TRBD1. Germline CDR1 and CDR2: MNHEY and SMNVEV (reference sequence). The CDR3 has 15 residues. After removal of 5 bases from V and 6 bases from J, the junction contained 5 bases not matched to a gene. As DNA, the CDR3 is TGTGCCAGCAGTCCAAGGACAGGGGTTAATTCACCCCTCCACTTT. It yields the protein CASSPRTGVNSPLHF.

This rearrangement joins TRBV10-2 to TRBJ2-4; TRBD1 might be the D (6 bases). CDR3 length: 14 residues. V was trimmed by 10 bases and J by 12 bases, leaving 25 bases between them. Germline V CDR1 and CDR2: WSHSY, SAAADI. CDR3 sequence: CAKACRGTSEHQYF. The CDR3 DNA is TGCGCCAAAGCTTGCAGGGGTACGTCCGAACATCAGTACTTC.

The rearrangement joins TRBV11-2 to TRBJ2-4; the match to TRBD2 covers 12 bases. The junction had 2 bases not matched to a gene; V was cut back by 5 bases and J by 0 bases. CDR3 length: 16 residues. The germline gives CDR1 SGHAT, CDR2 FQNNGV. CDR3: CASSPTSGGAKNIQYF. The CDR3 bases are TGTGCCAGCAGCCCGACTAGCGGGGGAGCCAAAAACATTCAGTACTTC.

The chain employs TRBV21-1 and TRBJ2-7; the tabulated D call, TRBD1, remains unverified against the DNA. TRBV21-1 has pseudogene status. The CDR3 is 13 residues long. CDR3 in amino acids: CASSSDKTYEQYF. CDR3 sequence (DNA): TGTGCCAGCAGCAGTGACAAGACCTACGAGCAGTACTTC.

This clone came up a few times. The chain joins TRBV6-5 to TRBJ1-1; possible D gene TRBD1, 5 bases. The CDR3 runs 14 residues. The ends were cut back, 6 bases at V and 0 bases at J, with 11 bases in the middle. Germline V gene data show CDR1 as MNHEY and CDR2 as SVGAGI. The CDR3 spells CASSQRQLNTEAFF. In DNA, the CDR3 is TGTGCCAGCAGCCAACGACAGTTGAACACTGAAGCTTTCTTT.

The chain carries TRBV28 and TRBJ1-6, with D perhaps TRBD1 (6 bases). CDR1 and CDR2 (germline): MDHEN, SYDVKM. V dropped 2 bases and J dropped 7 bases, with 15 bases sitting between them. The CDR3 runs to 16 residues. CDR3 DNA sequence: TGTGCCAGCAGTTTACGTGGGGGGGCTGGAAATTCACCCCTCCACTTT. Translation: CASSLRGGAGNSPLHF.

This chain links TRBV2 with TRBJ2-2, with 7 nucleotides matching TRBD1. This CDR3 is built from 17 residues. V dropped 2 bases and J dropped 7; count of bases not matched to a gene: 13. The germline V gene encodes CDR1 SNHLY and CDR2 FYNNEI. This CDR3 reads CASSEYPQGDWNGELFF. The CDR3, as DNA: TGTGCCAGCAGTGAATATCCCCAGGGGGATTGGAACGGGGAGCTGTTTTTT.

CDR3 loop: CASSVRQGAWEQYF. For the CDR3, the DNA is TGTGCCAGCAGTGTACGGCAGGGGGCGTGGGAGCAGTACTTC. V gene TRBV2 combines with J gene TRBJ2-7, with TRBD1 identical over 8 bases. The V gene's germline CDR1 is SNHLY and CDR2 FYNNEI. V trimming: 4 bases; J trimming: 7 bases; junction bases outside the gene matches: 9. The CDR3 runs to 14 residues.